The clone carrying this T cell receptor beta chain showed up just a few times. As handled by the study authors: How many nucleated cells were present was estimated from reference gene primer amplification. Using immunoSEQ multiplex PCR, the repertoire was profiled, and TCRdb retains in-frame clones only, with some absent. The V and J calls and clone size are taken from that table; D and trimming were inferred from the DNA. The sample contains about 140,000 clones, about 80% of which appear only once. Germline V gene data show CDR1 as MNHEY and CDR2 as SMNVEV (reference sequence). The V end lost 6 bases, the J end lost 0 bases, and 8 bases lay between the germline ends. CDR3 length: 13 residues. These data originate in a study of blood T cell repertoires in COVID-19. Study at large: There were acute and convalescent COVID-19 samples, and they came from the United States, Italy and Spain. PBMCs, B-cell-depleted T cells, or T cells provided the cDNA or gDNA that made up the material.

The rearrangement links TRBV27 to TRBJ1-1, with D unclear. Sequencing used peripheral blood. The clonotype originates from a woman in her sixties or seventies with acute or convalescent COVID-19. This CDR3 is CASSLAMNTEAFF. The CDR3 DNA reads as TGTGCCAGCAGCCTGGCCATGAACACTGAAGCTTTCTTT.